Reported below is one T cell receptor beta chain. TCRdb's copy holds only in-frame clones and misses some; the assay was immunoSEQ multiplex PCR. Among more than 150,000 clones, roughly 90% were seen once, and the ten largest hold under 4%. This sample was included in a study of T cell responses to AZD1222 COVID-19 vaccine. V dropped 1 base and J dropped 0 bases, with 10 bases sitting between them. The CDR3 covers 16 residues. CDR1 SEHNR and CDR2 FQNEAQ come from the germline V gene (reference sequence). The source was peripheral blood, collected 28 days after the second AZD1222 dose. The chain couples TRBV7-9 to TRBJ1-3; the D is unclear. The sequence was collected from an adult who received the AZD1222 COVID-19 vaccine. The CDR3, as DNA: TGTGCCAGCAGCTTAGGCAGGTCGCTCTCTGGAAACACCATATATTTT. Its translation: CASSLGRSLSGNTIYF.